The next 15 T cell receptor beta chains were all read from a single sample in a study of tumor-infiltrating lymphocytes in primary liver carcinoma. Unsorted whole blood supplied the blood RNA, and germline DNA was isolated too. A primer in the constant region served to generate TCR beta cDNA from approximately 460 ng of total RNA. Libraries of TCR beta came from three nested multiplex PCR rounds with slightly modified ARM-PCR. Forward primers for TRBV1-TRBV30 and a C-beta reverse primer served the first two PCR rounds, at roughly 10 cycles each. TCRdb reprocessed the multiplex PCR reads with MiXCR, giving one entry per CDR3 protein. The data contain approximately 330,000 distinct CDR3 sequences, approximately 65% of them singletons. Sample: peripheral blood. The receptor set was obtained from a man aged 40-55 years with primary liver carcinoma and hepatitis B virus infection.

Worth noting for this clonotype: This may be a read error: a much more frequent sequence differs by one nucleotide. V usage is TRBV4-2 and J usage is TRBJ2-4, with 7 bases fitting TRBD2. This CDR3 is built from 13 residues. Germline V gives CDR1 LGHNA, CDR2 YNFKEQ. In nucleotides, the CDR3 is TGTCCCAGCAGCCAAGATAGACTAGCAGTCGCGTACTTC. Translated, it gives CPSSQDRLAVAYF.

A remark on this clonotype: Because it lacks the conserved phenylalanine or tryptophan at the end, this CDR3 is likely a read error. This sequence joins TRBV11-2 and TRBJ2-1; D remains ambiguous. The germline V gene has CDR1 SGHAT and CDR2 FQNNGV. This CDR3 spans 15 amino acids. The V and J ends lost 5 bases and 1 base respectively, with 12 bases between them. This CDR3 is CASSLRLTSYNEQFL. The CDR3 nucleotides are TGTGCCAGCAGCCTTAGACTGACTTCCTACAATGAGCAGTTCCTC.

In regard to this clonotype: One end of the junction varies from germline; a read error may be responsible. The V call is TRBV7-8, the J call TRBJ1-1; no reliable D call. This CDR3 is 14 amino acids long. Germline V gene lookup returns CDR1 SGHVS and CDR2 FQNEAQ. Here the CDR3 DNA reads TGTGTCAGCAGCCGGGGTCCTATGAACACTGAAGCTTTCTTT. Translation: CVSSRGPMNTEAFF.

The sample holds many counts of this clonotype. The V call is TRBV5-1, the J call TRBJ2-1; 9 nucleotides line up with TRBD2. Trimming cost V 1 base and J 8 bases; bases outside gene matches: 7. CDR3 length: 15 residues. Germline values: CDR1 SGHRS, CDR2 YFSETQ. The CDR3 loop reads CASSLSAGGVDEQFF. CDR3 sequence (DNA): TGCGCCAGCAGCTTGAGTGCGGGAGGGGTCGATGAGCAGTTCTTC. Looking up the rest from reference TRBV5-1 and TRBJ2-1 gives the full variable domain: KAGVTQTPRYLIKTRGQQVTLSCSPISGHRSVSWYQQTPGQGLQFLFEYFSETQRNKGNFPGRFSGRQFSNSRSEMNVSTLELGDSALYLCASSLSAGGVDEQFFGPGTRLTVL.

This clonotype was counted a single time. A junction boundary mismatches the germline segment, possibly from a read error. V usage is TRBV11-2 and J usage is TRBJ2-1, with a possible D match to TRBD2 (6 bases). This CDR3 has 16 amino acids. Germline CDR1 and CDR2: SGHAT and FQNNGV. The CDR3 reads CASNMFEGGRYNEQFF. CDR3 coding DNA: TGTGCAAGCAACATGTTCGAGGGAGGAAGGTACAATGAGCAGTTCTTC.

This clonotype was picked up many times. This chain's CDR3 is CASSKTSGTYEQYF. The CDR3 DNA follows: TGTGCCAGCAGTAAGACTAGCGGGACCTACGAGCAGTACTTC. This sequence joins TRBV6-5 and TRBJ2-7; 11 bases map to TRBD2. V lost 5 bases to trimming and J lost 2 bases; unmatched junction nucleotides: 2. This CDR3 has 14 amino acids. Per the germline V gene, CDR1 is MNHEY and CDR2 is SVGAGI.

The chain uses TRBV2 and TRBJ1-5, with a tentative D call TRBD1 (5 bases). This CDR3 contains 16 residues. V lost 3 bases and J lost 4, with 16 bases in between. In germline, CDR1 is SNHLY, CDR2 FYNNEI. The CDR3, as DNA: TGTGCCAGCAGTGAGGGCCGGGGCGGTTATAATCAGCCCCAGCATTTT. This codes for CASSEGRGGYNQPQHF.

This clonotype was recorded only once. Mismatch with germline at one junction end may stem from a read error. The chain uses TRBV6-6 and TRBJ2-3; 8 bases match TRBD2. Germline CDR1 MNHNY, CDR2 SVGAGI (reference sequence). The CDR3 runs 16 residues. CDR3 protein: CACRKGTSGRTDTQYF. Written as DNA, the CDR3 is TGTGCCTGCAGGAAAGGGACTAGTGGGAGGACGGACACGCAGTATTTT.

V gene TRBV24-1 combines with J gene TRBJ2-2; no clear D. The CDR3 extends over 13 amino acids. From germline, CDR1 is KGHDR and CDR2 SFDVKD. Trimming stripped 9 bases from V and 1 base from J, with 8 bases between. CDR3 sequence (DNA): TGTGCCACCCTGGTGGAGAACACCGGGGAGCTGTTTTTT. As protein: CATLVENTGELFF.

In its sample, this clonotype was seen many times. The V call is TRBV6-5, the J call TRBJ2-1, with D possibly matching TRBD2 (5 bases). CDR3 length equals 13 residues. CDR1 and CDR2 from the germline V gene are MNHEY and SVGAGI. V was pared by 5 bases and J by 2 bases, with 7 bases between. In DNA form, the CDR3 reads TGTGCCAGCAGTGGACTTGCCTACAATGAGCAGTTCTTC. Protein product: CASSGLAYNEQFF.

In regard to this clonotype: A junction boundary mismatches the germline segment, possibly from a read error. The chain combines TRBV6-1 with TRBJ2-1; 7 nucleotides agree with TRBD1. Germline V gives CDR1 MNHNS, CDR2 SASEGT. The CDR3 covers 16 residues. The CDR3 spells CASNEEDRSWYKEQFF. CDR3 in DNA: TGTGCCAGCAATGAAGAGGACAGGAGCTGGTACAAAGAGCAGTTCTTC.

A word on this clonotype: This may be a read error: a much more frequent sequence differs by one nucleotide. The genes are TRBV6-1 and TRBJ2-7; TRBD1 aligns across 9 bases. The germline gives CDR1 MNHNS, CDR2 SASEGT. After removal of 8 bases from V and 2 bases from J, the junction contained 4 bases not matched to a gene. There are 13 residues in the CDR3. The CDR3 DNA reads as TGTGCCAGCGACAGGGGGAAGACCTACGAGCAGTACTTC. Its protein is CASDRGKTYEQYF.

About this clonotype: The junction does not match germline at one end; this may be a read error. Written as DNA, the CDR3 is TGTGCCAACAACTTAAGTACTAGCCCCAATGAGCAGTTTTTC. It is translated as CANNLSTSPNEQFF. The chain has TRBV11-1 and TRBJ2-1; D possibly corresponds to TRBD2 (6 bases). The CDR3 sequence is 14 residues long. Germline-derived CDR1 and CDR2 are SGHAT and FQDESV (reference sequence).

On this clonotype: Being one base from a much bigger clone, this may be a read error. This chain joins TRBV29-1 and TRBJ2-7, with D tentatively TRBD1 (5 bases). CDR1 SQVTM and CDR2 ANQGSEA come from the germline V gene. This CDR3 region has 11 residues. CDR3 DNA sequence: TGCAGCTTCTCTAGGGGAAACGAGCGGTACTTC. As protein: CSFSRGNERYF.

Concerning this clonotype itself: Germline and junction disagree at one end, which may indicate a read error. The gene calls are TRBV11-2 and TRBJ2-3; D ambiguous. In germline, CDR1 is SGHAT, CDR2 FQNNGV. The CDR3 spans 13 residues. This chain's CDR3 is CASSIGGTVTQYF. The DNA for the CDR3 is TGTGCCAGCAGCATAGGTGGCACAGTTACGCAGTATTTT.